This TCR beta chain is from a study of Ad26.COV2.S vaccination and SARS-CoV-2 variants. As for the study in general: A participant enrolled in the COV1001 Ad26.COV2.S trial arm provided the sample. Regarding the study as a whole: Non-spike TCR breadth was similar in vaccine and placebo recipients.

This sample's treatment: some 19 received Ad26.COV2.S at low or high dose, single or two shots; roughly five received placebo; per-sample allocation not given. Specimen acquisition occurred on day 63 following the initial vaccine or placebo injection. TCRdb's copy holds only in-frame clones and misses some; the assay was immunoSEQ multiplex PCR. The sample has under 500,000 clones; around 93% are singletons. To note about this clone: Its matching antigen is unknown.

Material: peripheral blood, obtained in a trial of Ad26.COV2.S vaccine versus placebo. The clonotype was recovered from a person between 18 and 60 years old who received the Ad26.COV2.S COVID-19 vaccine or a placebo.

In DNA, the CDR3 is TGTGCTAGTGGTTTGGTGGGGACAGGGAACTACGAGCAGTACTTC. This codes for CASGLVGTGNYEQYF. The chain joins TRBV12-5 to TRBJ2-7; 9 bases agree with TRBD1. The germline CDR1 and CDR2 sequences are LGHNT and FRNRAP. The CDR3 has 15 amino acids. V was pared by 0 bases and J by 3 bases, with 3 bases of the junction left unmatched.